The present entry profiles one T cell receptor beta chain with its context. There is no known antigen for this receptor. Base qualities were left out, and no much larger clone turns up one base away. The immunoSEQ Assay, a bias-controlled multiplex PCR, was used to amplify TCRbeta CDR3 regions from genomic DNA. In the paper's pipeline: The number of nucleated cells in each sample was estimated from the amplification of reference gene primers within the assay. To quantify the absolute abundance of each unique TCRbeta CDR3 rearrangement, sequence reads were collapsed and filtered. For each sample, productive Simpson clonality was calculated as the square root of Simpson's diversity index across productive rearrangements. This immuneACCESS table, as held by TCRdb, lists in-frame sequences with V and J called but not all clones. Of the missing ones, under half trace to an unresolved V gene in checked studies; the others have no known cause. From that table come the V and J calls and clone size; the DNA was used to work out D and trimming. A total of 300,000 to 450,000 clones appear in this sample, approximately 80% of them only once. The ten biggest clones cover 1.1% of the sample.

The sample comes from a study of blood T cell repertoires in COVID-19 (dated by TCRdb to 2019 to 2021). In terms of the full investigation: Collaborator samples came from the United States, Italy and Spain and covered acute and convalescent phases of COVID-19. A freely available public database, intended as a resource for researchers studying the immune response to SARS-CoV-2, is where the repertoires were released. Where available, HLA class I and class II types were obtained from metadata supplied by the sample provider rather than from assay-based typing. A de-identified subject ID, COVID-19 status, age in years and sex were almost always included in the sample metadata. Samples came from the ongoing ImmuneRACE study (first 160 participants) plus 1,254 subjects from 6 global collaborators. Deeply sampled blood TCRbeta repertoires from subjects exposed to, actively infected with, or recovered from COVID-19 were included in the dataset. The material from the prospective study consisted of cDNA or gDNA derived from T cells, B-cell-depleted T cells, or PBMCs.

Findings and caveats that apply to the study as a whole: How much clinical and demographic metadata was included differed by source and by participant, and the metadata was provided uncurated.

CDR1 and CDR2 were assigned from the germline V gene as KGHSH and LQKENI. Inclusive of the bounding cysteine and phenylalanine, the CDR3 is 13 residues long. The CDR3 DNA has 39 bases and is translated from base 1. Trimming removed 3 bases from V and 4 bases from J, leaving 7 bases between the germline ends. The collaborating institutions used their own protocols to collect whole blood in K2EDTA tubes. For TCRbeta analysis, collaborators shipped samples as frozen whole blood, isolated PBMCs, or DNA extracted from either of those sample types. Material for sequencing was peripheral blood. The receptor was derived from a human donor with acute or convalescent COVID-19. The donor label of this sample is uncertain. The sequence links TRBV18 to TRBJ1-5; the D segment cannot be called with confidence. The nucleotides are TGTGCCAGCTCACCGGAACAGAATCAGCCCCAGCATTTT. Its protein is CASSPEQNQPQHF.